This TCR beta chain was retrieved from a study of control samples from healthy donors and cancer patients. V was cut by 2 bases and J by 0 bases, with 7 bases left in between. Germline CDR1 reads SGHTA; CDR2 reads FQGNSA. The CDR3 consists of 14 residues. The data were produced by immunoSEQ multiplex PCR, yet TCRdb's version contains in-frame clones alone and is incomplete. The sample has roughly 180,000 clones, about 94% seen once. The chain combines TRBV7-2 with TRBJ1-1; unclear D gene. The sequencing sample was made of blood. The receptor's source is a woman aged 55-69 years in good health. The chain's CDR3 is CASSLRHVNTEAFF. For the CDR3, the DNA is TGTGCCAGCAGCTTAAGGCACGTGAACACTGAAGCTTTCTTT.